What follows is one TCR beta chain and its context. No antigen is known for it. The sample is drawn from a study of shared clonotypes between healthy human individuals. Findings and limits, study-wide: As a rule, naive subsets had a larger estimated richness than memory subsets.

The germline V and J ends were trimmed by 3 bases and 0 bases, with 15 bases remaining between them. This CDR3 has 16 residues. The germline V gene has CDR1 GTSNPN and CDR2 SVGIG (reference sequence). The sorted-subset replicate PCRs were given 150 to 200 ng DNA, which is about 29,000 T cell genomes. Generated by immunoSEQ multiplex PCR, the TCRdb table keeps only in-frame clones and is missing some. The table has about 2,500,000 clones, about 92% seen once. This chain uses TRBV30 with TRBJ2-4, with D perhaps TRBD1 or TRBD2 (6 bases each). This TCR was recovered from a man aged 18 to 29 in good health. Input material: naive CD4+ T cells sorted from blood. Noted subset: CD45RA+ positively selected. The CDR3: CAWSPEWGAAKNIQYF. CDR3 sequence (DNA): TGTGCCTGGAGCCCCGAGTGGGGGGCAGCCAAAAACATTCAGTACTTC.